The 5 T cell receptor beta chains given below trace back to one sample, sequenced in a study of T-cell reconstitution after alpha-beta-depleted transplantation in children. Researchers prepared the TCRbeta library using unique molecular identifiers, the study reports. From the PCR reads, TCRdb called clonotypes with MiXCR, one entry per CDR3 protein. The sample comprises hundreds of thousands of distinct CDR3 sequences, roughly 13% of which are singletons, and around 2% rests with the top ten. The starting material was PBMCs, mostly from graft donor cells, obtained 360 days after TCRalphabeta/CD19-depleted stem cell transplant. The receptors originated from a male patient between 10 and 17 years old who had a stem cell transplant for acute myeloid leukemia, so the T cells may come from the graft donor.

The V gene is TRBV5-1, the J gene TRBJ1-5; D remains unclear. The CDR3 totals 16 residues. The V gene lost 0 bases and the J gene lost 0 bases, with 10 bases spanning the gap. From germline, CDR1 is SGHRS and CDR2 YFSETQ. The CDR3 nucleotides are TGCGCCAGCAGCTTGGGAGGGCAGAATAGCAATCAGCCCCAGCATTTT. Translated, it gives CASSLGGQNSNQPQHF.

This chain connects TRBV7-9 to TRBJ2-3; perhaps TRBD2 as D (5 bases). The CDR3 runs 15 residues. Germline loops: CDR1 SEHNR, CDR2 FQNEAQ (reference sequence). Trimming stripped 1 base from V and 1 base from J, with 9 bases between. The CDR3 spells CASSLGPAGTDTQYF. In DNA form, the CDR3 reads TGTGCCAGCAGCTTAGGGCCAGCGGGCACAGATACGCAGTATTTT.

This sequence joins TRBV18 and TRBJ2-1; no definite D call. Trimming removed 3 bases at V and 9 bases at J, with 12 bases between. The CDR3 is 13 residues long. Germline V gene lookup returns CDR1 KGHSH and CDR2 LQKENI. CDR3 bases: TGTGCCAGCTCACCGCGAGAGTTCGCTGAGCAGTTCTTC. Translation gives CASSPREFAEQFF.

This clonotype was observed a few times. The chain employs TRBV12-3 or TRBV12-4 and TRBJ2-5; 9 bases match TRBD1. The CDR3 has 15 residues. Trimming at V came to 3 bases and at J to 4 bases, leaving 6 bases not matched to a gene. The CDR3 loop reads CASSFSGQGTETQYF. The CDR3 nucleotides read TGTGCCAGCAGTTTCTCGGGACAGGGTACAGAGACCCAGTACTTC.

In this sample, this clonotype turned up many times. The chain couples TRBV5-4 to TRBJ1-1, with no clear D. V gave up 3 bases and J gave up 10 bases, with 19 bases separating them. The length of the CDR3 is 14 residues. The germline V gene has CDR1 SGHNT and CDR2 YYREEE (reference sequence). This CDR3 reads CASSSRGGQTGAFF. The CDR3, as DNA: TGTGCCAGCAGCTCCCGCGGTGGTCAGACCGGAGCTTTCTTT.